These 18 T cell receptor beta chains originate from one sample sequenced in a study of blood T cell repertoires in COVID-19. Sequenced by immunoSEQ multiplex PCR; TCRdb stores in-frame clones only, minus some. Counted here are under 250,000 clones, roughly four fifths occurring once; the ten biggest clones make up less than 5.5%. Specimen: peripheral blood. All receptors come from a man aged 45-65 years with active or convalescent COVID-19.

This clone was found once. This chain joins TRBV25-1 and TRBJ2-5; the D gene is possibly TRBD1 (6 bases). CDR1 is MGHDK and CDR2 is SYGVNS in the germline V gene. The V and J ends lost 1 base and 4 bases respectively, with 10 bases between them. CDR3 length: 14 amino acids. The CDR3 spells CASSEFTQGETQYF. Written as DNA, the CDR3 is TGTGCCAGCAGTGAATTCACACAGGGAGAGACCCAGTACTTC.

The chain links TRBV6-5 to TRBJ2-5; D uncertain. Germline values: CDR1 MNHEY, CDR2 SVGAGI. V lost 1 base and J 2 bases, leaving 8 bases between the germline ends. The CDR3 is 14 residues long. The CDR3 bases are TGTGCCAGCAGTTACTTGGGCAGACAAGAGACCCAGTACTTC. Residues: CASSYLGRQETQYF.

This clone was counted at least ten times. J is TRBJ1-2 and V is TRBV18; TRBD1 matches 8 bases. Per germline, CDR1 KGHSH and CDR2 LQKENI. The CDR3 is 14 residues long. The V and J ends lost 2 bases and 5 bases, in that order; junction bases with no gene match: 4. The CDR3 coding sequence is TGTGCCAGCTCACCAGAGGACAGGGCTTATGGCTACACCTTC. As protein: CASSPEDRAYGYTF.

V is TRBV6-5 and J is TRBJ1-1; 7 bases agree with TRBD1. CDR1 is MNHEY and CDR2 is SVGAGI in the germline V gene. The ends lost 2 bases at V and 1 base at J; junction bases unmatched: 7. CDR3 size: 16 residues. The CDR3 nucleotides read TGTGCCAGCAGTTACACCGGGACAGCACCGAACACTGAAGCTTTCTTT. Translated: CASSYTGTAPNTEAFF.

The chain has TRBV15 and TRBJ2-5, with a possible D match to TRBD2 (6 bases). The CDR3 runs to 13 residues. Trimming shortened V by 3 bases and J by 3 bases, and 8 bases separated the two germline ends. The V gene's germline CDR1 is LNHNV and CDR2 YYDKDF (reference sequence). The CDR3 coding sequence is TGTGCCACCAGCAGGAGGAGGGAAGAGACCCAGTACTTC. Translating gives CATSRRREETQYF.

The rearrangement joins TRBV28 to TRBJ1-2; 7 nucleotides align to TRBD1. V lost 6 bases and J lost 5; bases outside the gene matches: 27. In germline, CDR1 is MDHEN, CDR2 SYDVKM. The CDR3 covers 20 residues. CDR3 protein: CASRFFLFPGQRTWGYGYTF. The CDR3 coding sequence is TGTGCCAGCAGATTCTTCCTCTTTCCGGGACAGCGGACGTGGGGGTATGGCTACACCTTC.

The chain employs TRBV7-2 and TRBJ2-7; 12 nucleotides match TRBD2. The trim removed 1 base at V and 2 bases at J, leaving 6 bases unmatched. The germline gives CDR1 SGHTA, CDR2 FQGNSA. The CDR3 is made up of 17 amino acids. The CDR3 is CASSLGTSGELPYEQYF. The CDR3 bases are TGTGCCAGCAGCTTAGGGACTAGCGGGGAGCTGCCCTACGAGCAGTACTTC.

The chain has TRBV18 and TRBJ2-1, with TRBD2 as a possible D gene (5 bases). V dropped 1 base and J dropped 9 bases, with 10 bases sitting between them. Looked up from germline, CDR1 is KGHSH and CDR2 is LQKENI. The CDR3 has 13 amino acids. The DNA for the CDR3 is TGTGCCAGCTCACCACAGCGGACCGGTGAGCAGTTCTTC. Translation gives CASSPQRTGEQFF.

This clone was found a few times. The J gene is TRBJ2-3, the V gene TRBV6-2 or TRBV6-3; 10 nucleotides line up with TRBD2. The germline V gene encodes CDR1 MNHEY and CDR2 SVGEGT. The CDR3 consists of 18 residues. Unmatched junction bases numbered 12, after V lost 4 bases and J lost 2 bases. The CDR3 region is CASSSLPSLAGITDTQYF. CDR3 nucleotides: TGTGCCAGCAGTTCTCTCCCCTCACTAGCGGGGATCACAGATACGCAGTATTTT.

The gene calls are TRBV2 and TRBJ2-2; D uncertain. The CDR3 has 14 amino acids. Per the germline V gene, CDR1 is SNHLY and CDR2 is FYNNEI. Trimming stripped 8 bases from V and 0 bases from J, with 10 bases between. CDR3 in amino acids: CASVPGSNTGELFF. The CDR3 DNA reads TGTGCCAGCGTCCCAGGATCGAACACCGGGGAGCTGTTTTTT.

V is TRBV29-1 and J is TRBJ2-2; TRBD2 aligns across 12 bases. Germline lookup yields CDR1 SQVTM and CDR2 ANQGSEA. The CDR3 spans 15 residues. J lost 6 bases, V lost 4 bases, and 6 bases had no gene match. CDR3 in amino acids: CSVVGTSGWSGELFF. The CDR3, as DNA: TGCAGCGTTGTTGGGACTAGCGGGTGGTCCGGGGAGCTGTTTTTT.

This clone was detected once. This chain links TRBV14 with TRBJ1-6; D ambiguous. Deletions cut 2 bases from V and 7 bases from J, with 9 bases between. Germline CDR1 reads SGHDN; CDR2 reads FVKESK. The length of the CDR3 is 14 residues. The CDR3 DNA reads TGTGCCAGCAGCCAAACCCGAGGGAATTCACCCCTCCACTTT. It is translated as CASSQTRGNSPLHF.

The chain employs TRBV29-1 and TRBJ2-2; 11 nucleotides agree with TRBD2. The CDR3 has 18 amino acids. The V gene's germline CDR1 is SQVTM and CDR2 ANQGSEA. The V and J ends lost 2 bases and 1 base, in that order; junction bases with no gene match: 9. The CDR3 nucleotides read TGCAGCGTTGAATCGGTACTAGCGGGGGCAATGAACACCGGGGAGCTGTTTTTT. As protein: CSVESVLAGAMNTGELFF.

In this sample, this clone turned up once. The CDR3 nucleotides are TGTGCCATCAGTTCCCAGGGGGGCAATCAGCCCCAGCATTTT. Translation: CAISSQGGNQPQHF. This rearrangement joins TRBV10-3 to TRBJ1-5; 7 nucleotides align to TRBD1. Germline V lookup: CDR1 ENHRY, CDR2 SYGVKD. The trim removed 5 bases at V and 2 bases at J, leaving 3 bases unmatched. The CDR3 is 14 residues long.

There are a few counts of this clone. The same CDR3 also results from other DNA sequences found in this sample. This sequence joins TRBV6-5 and TRBJ1-1; TRBD1 agrees at 7 bases. The CDR3 has 13 residues. With V trimmed by 10 bases and J by 1 base, 6 bases remained unmatched. Germline values: CDR1 MNHEY, CDR2 SVGAGI. This chain's CDR3 is CATRQGWNTEAFF. CDR3 DNA: TGTGCCACCAGACAGGGTTGGAACACTGAAGCTTTCTTT.

The gene calls are TRBV10-2 and TRBJ1-6; TRBD1 agrees at 10 bases. The germline CDR1 and CDR2 sequences are WSHSY and SAAADI. This CDR3 region has 15 residues. V lost 2 bases and J lost 9; bases outside the gene matches: 4. The CDR3 sequence is CASSEGTGALSPLHF. CDR3 DNA sequence: TGCGCCAGCAGTGAGGGGACAGGGGCTCTTTCACCCCTCCACTTT.

This clone appeared a few times. V and J are TRBV9 and TRBJ2-2; a possible D gene is TRBD2 (5 bases). In germline, CDR1 is SGDLS, CDR2 YYNGEE. This CDR3 is built from 14 residues. V lost 0 bases and J lost 7, with 10 bases in between. The CDR3 spells CASSVGLEVGELFF. The CDR3 nucleotides are TGTGCCAGCAGCGTAGGGCTGGAGGTCGGGGAGCTGTTTTTT.

This clone appeared a few times. The chain has TRBV2 and TRBJ2-2; possible D gene TRBD1, 5 bases. Trimming took off 3 bases at V and 7 bases at J, with 18 bases between the two ends. Germline lookup yields CDR1 SNHLY and CDR2 FYNNEI. CDR3 size: 16 residues. CDR3 coding DNA: TGTGCCAGCAGTGAGGGGTTGGTACAGGTACACGGGGAGCTGTTTTTT. Amino acid sequence: CASSEGLVQVHGELFF. The variable domain in full, with the rest retrieved from reference TRBV2 and TRBJ2-2, is EPEVTQTPSHQVTQMGQEVILRCVPISNHLYFYWYRQILGQKVEFLVSFYNNEISEKSEIFDDQFSVERPDGSNFTLKIRSTKLEDSAMYFCASSEGLVQVHGELFFGEGSRLTVL.